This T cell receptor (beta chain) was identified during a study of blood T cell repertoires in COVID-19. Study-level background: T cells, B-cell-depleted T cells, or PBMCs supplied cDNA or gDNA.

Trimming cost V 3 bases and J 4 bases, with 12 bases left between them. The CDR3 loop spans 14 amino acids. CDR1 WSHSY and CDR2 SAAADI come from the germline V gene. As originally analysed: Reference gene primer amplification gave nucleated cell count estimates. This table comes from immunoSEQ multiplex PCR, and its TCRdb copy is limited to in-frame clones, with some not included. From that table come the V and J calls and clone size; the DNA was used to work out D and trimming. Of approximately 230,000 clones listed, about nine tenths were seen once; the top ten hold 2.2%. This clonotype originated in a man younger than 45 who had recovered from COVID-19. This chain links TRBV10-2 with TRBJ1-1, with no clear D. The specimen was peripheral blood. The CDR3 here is CASSDPTGGTEAFF. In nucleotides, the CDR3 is TGCGCCAGCAGTGACCCGACGGGTGGCACTGAAGCTTTCTTT.